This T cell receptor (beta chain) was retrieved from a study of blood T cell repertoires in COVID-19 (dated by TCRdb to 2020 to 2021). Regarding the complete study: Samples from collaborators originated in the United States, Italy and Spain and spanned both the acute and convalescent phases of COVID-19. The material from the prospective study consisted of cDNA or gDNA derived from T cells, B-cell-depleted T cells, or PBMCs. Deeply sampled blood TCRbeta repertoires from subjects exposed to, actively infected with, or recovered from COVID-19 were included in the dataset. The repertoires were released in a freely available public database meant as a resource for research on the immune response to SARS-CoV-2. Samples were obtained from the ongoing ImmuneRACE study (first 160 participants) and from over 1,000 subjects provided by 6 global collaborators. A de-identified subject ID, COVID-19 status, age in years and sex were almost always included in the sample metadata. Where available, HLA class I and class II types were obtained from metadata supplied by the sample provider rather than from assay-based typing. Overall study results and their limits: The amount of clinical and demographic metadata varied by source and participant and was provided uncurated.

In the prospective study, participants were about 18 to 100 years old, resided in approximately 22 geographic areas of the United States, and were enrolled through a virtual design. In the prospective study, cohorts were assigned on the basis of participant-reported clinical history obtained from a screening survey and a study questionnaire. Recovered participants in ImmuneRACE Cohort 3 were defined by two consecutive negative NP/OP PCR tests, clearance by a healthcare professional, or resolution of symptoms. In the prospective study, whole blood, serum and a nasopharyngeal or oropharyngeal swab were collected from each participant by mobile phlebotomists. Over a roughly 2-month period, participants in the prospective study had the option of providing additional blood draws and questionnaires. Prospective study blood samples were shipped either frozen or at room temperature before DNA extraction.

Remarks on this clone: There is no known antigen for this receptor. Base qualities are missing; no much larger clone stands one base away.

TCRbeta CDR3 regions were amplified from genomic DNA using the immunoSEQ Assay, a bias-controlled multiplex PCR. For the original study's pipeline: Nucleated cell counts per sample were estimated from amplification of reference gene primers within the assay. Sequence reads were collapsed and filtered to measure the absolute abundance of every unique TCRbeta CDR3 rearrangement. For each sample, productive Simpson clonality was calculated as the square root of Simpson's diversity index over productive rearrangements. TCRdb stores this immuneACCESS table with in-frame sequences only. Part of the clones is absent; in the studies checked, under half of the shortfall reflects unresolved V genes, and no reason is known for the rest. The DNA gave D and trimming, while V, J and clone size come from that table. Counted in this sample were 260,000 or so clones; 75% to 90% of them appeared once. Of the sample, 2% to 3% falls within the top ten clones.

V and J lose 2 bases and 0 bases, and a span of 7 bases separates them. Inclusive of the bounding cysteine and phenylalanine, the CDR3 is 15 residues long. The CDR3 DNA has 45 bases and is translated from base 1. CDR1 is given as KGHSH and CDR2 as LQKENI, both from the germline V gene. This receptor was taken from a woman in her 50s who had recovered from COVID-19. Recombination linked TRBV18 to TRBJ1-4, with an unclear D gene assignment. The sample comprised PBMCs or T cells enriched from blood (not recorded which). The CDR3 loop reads CASSPVTTTNEKLFF. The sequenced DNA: TGTGCCAGCTCACCAGTAACAACAACTAATGAAAAACTGTTTTTT.